A single sample is the source of the 29 T cell receptor beta chains below, sequenced in a study of blood T cell repertoires in COVID-19. Assay used: immunoSEQ multiplex PCR; TCRdb lists only in-frame clones, some missing. The table shows a few hundred thousand clones, with about 87% occurring only once. The sequenced material came from peripheral blood. These receptors all stem from a man aged 60-69 years who had recovered from COVID-19.

V gene TRBV27 combines with J gene TRBJ1-6, with 8 nucleotides matching TRBD1. This CDR3 is 14 amino acids long. The V segment lost 5 bases and the J segment 9 bases; nucleotides outside the gene matches: 6. Germline CDR1 MNHEY, CDR2 SMNVEV (reference sequence). The CDR3 loop is CASSVLQGASPLHF. CDR3 DNA sequence: TGTGCCAGCAGTGTGCTGCAGGGGGCTTCACCCCTCCACTTT.

The rearrangement links TRBV2 to TRBJ1-5, with 11 bases that match TRBD1. The germline CDR1 and CDR2 sequences are SNHLY and FYNNEI. This CDR3 is 16 amino acids long. Germline trimming cut 6 bases from V and 3 bases from J; bases unmatched to any gene: 7. The CDR3 reads CASRSGTGGDNQPQHF. The CDR3 DNA is TGTGCCAGCAGATCTGGGACAGGGGGAGACAATCAGCCCCAGCATTTT.

V is TRBV6-4 and J is TRBJ2-2; 10 bases are shared with TRBD2. In germline, CDR1 is MRHNA, CDR2 SNTAGT. After removal of 6 bases from V and 0 bases from J, the junction contained 13 bases not matched to a gene. This CDR3 region has 19 residues. The CDR3 DNA is TGTGCCAGCAGAAGTGGTGTAGCGGGGGGTACTGCGAACACCGGGGAGCTGTTTTTT. Amino acid sequence: CASRSGVAGGTANTGELFF.

This chain links TRBV2 with TRBJ1-6, with D perhaps TRBD1 (6 bases). Germline CDR1 is SNHLY and CDR2 is FYNNEI. With 8 bases removed from V and 7 bases from J, the gap between germline ends came to 9 bases. The CDR3 loop spans 12 amino acids. CDR3 protein: CASDDRNSPLHF. The DNA for the CDR3 is TGTGCCAGCGATGACAGGAATTCACCCCTCCACTTT.

In its sample, this clone was seen a few times. The chain couples TRBV19 to TRBJ1-1, with D tentatively TRBD1 (5 bases). Per germline, CDR1 LNHDA and CDR2 SQIVND (reference sequence). The CDR3 is made up of 14 amino acids. V dropped 1 base and J dropped 3 bases, with 9 bases sitting between them. CDR3 region: CASSIVPGDTEAFF. CDR3 DNA: TGTGCCAGTAGTATAGTCCCGGGGGACACTGAAGCTTTCTTT.

The chain links TRBV2 to TRBJ2-5; 8 bases match TRBD2. CDR3 size: 13 residues. CDR1 and CDR2 (germline): SNHLY, FYNNEI. V shed 4 bases and J 3 bases; nucleotides not matched to a gene: 1. DNA of the CDR3: TGTGCCAGCAGTGGACTAGCGAAAGAGACCCAGTACTTC. The encoded protein is CASSGLAKETQYF.

The rearrangement uses TRBV10-1 and TRBJ1-6; 11 positions match TRBD1. Germline V gene sequence: CDR1 WNHNN, CDR2 SYGVQD (reference sequence). The CDR3 is made up of 13 amino acids. V lost 8 bases to trimming and J lost 8 bases; unmatched junction nucleotides: 2. Here the CDR3 DNA reads TGCGCCAGCCAGGGACAGGGGGATTCACCCCTCCACTTT. It is translated as CASQGQGDSPLHF.

This chain joins TRBV6-2 or TRBV6-3 and TRBJ2-3; TRBD2 matches at 8 bases. V trimming: 4 bases; J trimming: 2 bases; junction bases outside the gene matches: 8. The CDR3 has 16 amino acids. Germline CDR1 is MNHEY and CDR2 is SVGEGT. CDR3 in DNA: TGTGCCAGCAGTTGGGGCGGGGGGCCCCACACAGATACGCAGTATTTT. It yields the protein CASSWGGGPHTDTQYF.

J is TRBJ2-6 and V is TRBV3-1 (or the pseudogene TRBV3-2), with D possibly matching TRBD1 (6 bases). The V gene lost 4 bases and the J gene lost 0 bases, with 28 bases spanning the gap. The CDR3 has 22 amino acids. Germline V gives CDR1 LGHDT, CDR2 YNNKEL (reference sequence). The CDR3 loop reads CASSPSGVTLFRGDSGANVLTF. CDR3 sequence (DNA): TGTGCCAGCAGCCCAAGTGGAGTCACCCTTTTCAGGGGCGACTCTGGGGCCAACGTCCTGACTTTC.

CDR3 nucleotide sequence: TGTGCCAGCAGACCTATTAGGACAGGACCCTATGGCTACACCTTC. Its protein product is CASRPIRTGPYGYTF. The gene calls are TRBV2 and TRBJ1-2; 7 bases map to TRBD1. From germline, CDR1 is SNHLY and CDR2 FYNNEI. The CDR3 covers 15 residues. Trimming removed 6 bases from V and 4 bases from J; junction bases left unmatched: 11.

This clone was counted once. The chain combines TRBV5-1 with TRBJ2-7; D call uncertain. Germline lookup yields CDR1 SGHRS and CDR2 YFSETQ. The length of the CDR3 is 14 residues. V lost 5 bases, J lost 4 bases, and 16 bases lay in between. The CDR3 nucleotides read TGCGCCAGCAGGTCCGACGGAGACGAATACGAGCAGTACTTC. Translating it yields CASRSDGDEYEQYF.

V usage is TRBV3-1 (or the pseudogene TRBV3-2) and J usage is TRBJ2-2; 8 bases fit TRBD2. This CDR3 has 15 residues. Trimming took 4 bases from V and 6 from J; bases not matched to a gene: 7. In germline, CDR1 is LGHDT, CDR2 YNNKEL (reference sequence). The CDR3 region is CASSPRIAGSGELFF. The CDR3 coding sequence is TGTGCCAGCAGCCCGAGGATAGCGGGGTCCGGGGAGCTGTTTTTT.

This chain uses TRBV18 with TRBJ2-7; TRBD1 might be the D (6 bases). CDR1 is KGHSH, CDR2 LQKENI, per germline. The V end lost 6 bases, the J end lost 3 bases, and 15 bases lay between the germline ends. The CDR3 runs to 14 residues. CDR3 sequence reads: CASSPGQGFYEQYF. In DNA, the CDR3 is TGTGCCAGCTCTCCCGGGCAGGGGTTCTACGAGCAGTACTTC. Based on the CDR3 plus reference TRBV18 and TRBJ2-7, the full variable domain is NAGVMQNPRHLVRRRGQEARLRCSPMKGHSHVYWYRQLPEEGLKFMVYLQKENIIDESGMPKERFSAEFPKEGPSILRIQQVVRGDSAAYFCASSPGQGFYEQYFGPGTRLTVT.

The CDR3 reads CASSYLTGQGAGEQYF. DNA for the CDR3: TGTGCCAGCAGTTACCTAACCGGACAGGGGGCGGGGGAGCAGTACTTC. J is TRBJ2-7 and V is TRBV6-5, with TRBD1 matching over 11 bases. The CDR3 has 16 amino acids. Germline V gene sequence: CDR1 MNHEY, CDR2 SVGAGI. The V gene end was trimmed by 2 bases and the J gene end by 7 bases; junction bases not matched to a gene: 10.

The CDR3: CASSLERRGEHQPQHF. For the CDR3, the DNA is TGTGCCAGCAGCTTAGAAAGGCGAGGAGAGCATCAGCCCCAGCATTTT. V is TRBV11-3 and J is TRBJ1-5; no reliable D call. This CDR3 contains 16 residues. V was trimmed by 0 bases and J by 5 bases, leaving 14 bases between them. Germline V CDR1 and CDR2: SGHNT, YENEEA.

The chain is built from TRBV30 and TRBJ2-7; 10 bases align to TRBD1. This CDR3 contains 15 residues. With V trimmed by 4 bases and J by 2 bases, 8 bases remained unmatched. CDR1 and CDR2 (germline): GTSNPN, SVGIG (reference sequence). This CDR3 reads CAWNGGQGFTYEQYF. CDR3 nucleotides: TGTGCCTGGAACGGGGGACAGGGGTTCACCTACGAGCAGTACTTC.

There are a few counts of this clone. The V and J genes are TRBV5-1 and TRBJ2-5, with D perhaps matching TRBD1 (6 bases). The CDR3 is 14 residues long. Germline V gene lookup returns CDR1 SGHRS and CDR2 YFSETQ. The V end was cut by 1 base, the J end by 4 bases, with 11 bases between. CDR3 nucleotide sequence: TGCGCCAGCAGCTTGTGGGGGCTAGGAGAGACCCAGTACTTC. As protein: CASSLWGLGETQYF. Complete variable domain (other parts from reference TRBV5-1 and TRBJ2-5): KAGVTQTPRYLIKTRGQQVTLSCSPISGHRSVSWYQQTPGQGLQFLFEYFSETQRNKGNFPGRFSGRQFSNSRSEMNVSTLELGDSALYLCASSLWGLGETQYFGPGTRLLVL.

The CDR3 coding sequence is TGTGCCAGTAGTATACTTGAGGCAGCGCCCGAGGGGCCCCAGCATTTT. Translating it yields CASSILEAAPEGPQHF. This chain uses TRBV19 with TRBJ1-5, with D unclear. The CDR3 contains 16 residues. V was cut by 2 bases and J by 9 bases, with 20 bases left in between. CDR1 LNHDA and CDR2 SQIVND come from the germline V gene (reference sequence).

The chain recombines TRBV20-1 with TRBJ1-1; D is possibly TRBD1 (5 bases). V was pared by 4 bases and J by 11 bases, with 8 bases between. There are 9 residues in the CDR3. Looked up from germline, CDR1 is DFQATT and CDR2 is SNEGSKA (reference sequence). The CDR3 bases are TGCAGTGCTAAGGGGCTGGCTTTCTTT. This codes for CSAKGLAFF.

The rearrangement uses TRBV6-5 and TRBJ1-2; D is unclear. The germline V gene has CDR1 MNHEY and CDR2 SVGAGI. This CDR3 contains 13 residues. With 5 bases removed from V and 0 bases from J, the gap between germline ends came to 7 bases. The CDR3 protein is CASSQLANYGYTF. In DNA, the CDR3 is TGTGCCAGCAGTCAACTAGCTAACTATGGCTACACCTTC.

This chain uses TRBV5-4 with TRBJ1-3, with a weak D call TRBD1 (5 bases). V lost 6 bases and J lost 8, with 15 bases in between. The CDR3 runs to 13 residues. CDR1 is SGHNT and CDR2 is YYREEE in the germline V gene (reference sequence). CDR3 DNA: TGTGCCAGCATTCAGGGATTTGGGCACACCATATATTTT. Translation gives CASIQGFGHTIYF.

This clone was counted a few times. The rearrangement links TRBV6-4 to TRBJ2-1, with D possibly being TRBD2 (6 bases). V was pared by 3 bases and J by 0 bases, with 9 bases between. Germline V gene sequence: CDR1 MRHNA, CDR2 SNTAGT. The CDR3 is made up of 15 amino acids. CDR3 nucleotide sequence: TGTGCCAGCAGTGAAACGGGGGACTCCTACAATGAGCAGTTCTTC. This encodes CASSETGDSYNEQFF.

The rearrangement links TRBV7-2 to TRBJ1-5, with a possible D match to TRBD1 (6 bases). CDR3 size: 14 residues. The germline gives CDR1 SGHTA, CDR2 FQGNSA. Trimming removed 4 bases at V and 1 base at J, with 8 bases between. The CDR3 here is CASSYRGSNQPQHF. In DNA form, the CDR3 reads TGTGCCAGCAGCTATAGGGGGAGCAATCAGCCCCAGCATTTT.

The chain couples TRBV29-1 to TRBJ2-7, with TRBD2 matching over 9 bases. The germline CDR1 and CDR2 sequences are SQVTM and ANQGSEA. The V segment lost 6 bases and the J segment 3 bases; nucleotides outside the gene matches: 6. The CDR3 totals 13 residues. CDR3 sequence: CSVRAGGDYEQYF. DNA of the CDR3: TGCAGCGTCCGGGCGGGGGGGGACTACGAGCAGTACTTC.

The chain joins TRBV10-2 to TRBJ2-7, with D possibly matching TRBD1 (6 bases). This CDR3 has 14 residues. Trimming cost V 4 bases and J 5 bases, with 15 bases left between them. Germline values: CDR1 WSHSY, CDR2 SAAADI. CDR3 nucleotides: TGCGCCAGCAGTGGTCAGGGGCAAAGGAACGAGCAGTACTTC. As protein: CASSGQGQRNEQYF.

The rearrangement uses TRBV27 and TRBJ2-7; 7 bases are a match to TRBD2. Per the germline V gene, CDR1 is MNHEY and CDR2 is SMNVEV (reference sequence). The CDR3 totals 15 residues. V shed 6 bases and J 8 bases; nucleotides not matched to a gene: 16. The CDR3 DNA is TGTGCCAGCAGCCCCTCCGGGACTAAGGGTTGGAAGCAGTACTTC. Protein product: CASSPSGTKGWKQYF.

The chain couples TRBV19 to TRBJ2-1; 9 bases match TRBD2. This CDR3 has 15 amino acids. The germline V gene encodes CDR1 LNHDA and CDR2 SQIVND (reference sequence). V was clipped by 3 bases and J by 9 bases; unmatched bases: 9. As DNA, the CDR3 is TGTGCCAGTAGTATTAGCGGGGGCCCTCAGGGTGAGCAGTTCTTC. Protein product: CASSISGGPQGEQFF.

The V gene is TRBV9, the J gene TRBJ2-7, with a weak D call TRBD1 (6 bases). The V gene lost 3 bases and the J gene lost 5 bases, with 24 bases spanning the gap. This CDR3 contains 17 residues. Germline CDR1 is SGDLS and CDR2 is YYNGEE. Here the CDR3 reads CASSGDGTPNPPHEQYF. In nucleotides, the CDR3 is TGTGCCAGCAGCGGGGACGGGACACCTAACCCTCCCCACGAGCAGTACTTC.

The J gene is TRBJ2-3, the V gene TRBV5-4; 14 bases are a match to TRBD2. Per germline, CDR1 SGHNT and CDR2 YYREEE (reference sequence). Losses at the gene ends were 2 bases for V and 5 bases for J; bases not matched to a gene: 4. This CDR3 region has 16 residues. Written as DNA, the CDR3 is TGTGCCAGCAGCTTTGGACTAGCGGGGGGACGAGATACGCAGTATTTT. Its protein is CASSFGLAGGRDTQYF.